A single sample gave rise to the 32 T cell receptor beta chains below, sequenced in a study of shared clonotypes between healthy human individuals. Measured with immunoSEQ multiplex PCR; TCRdb has only the in-frame clones, and not every one. The sample carries roughly 810,000 clones, 90% to 97% recorded once. CD45RO negativity and positive selection for CCR7 defined naive CD8 cells, a population that excluded terminally differentiated effector memory CD45RA+ cells. The sequenced material came from naive CD8+ T cells sorted from blood. The receptors were gathered from a man aged 25-40 years in good health.

This chain uses TRBV7-6 with TRBJ2-7, with 8 bases matching TRBD2. CDR1 and CDR2 (germline): SGHVS, FNYEAQ. The CDR3 covers 13 residues. V was pared by 5 bases and J by 5 bases, with 5 bases of the junction left unmatched. In DNA form, the CDR3 reads TGTGCCAGCAGCCCCGGGACTAGGGACGAGCAGTACTTC. Translating it yields CASSPGTRDEQYF.

The chain recombines TRBV2 with TRBJ2-1; no definite D call. This CDR3 is built from 16 residues. With 1 base removed from V and 4 bases from J, the gap between germline ends came to 14 bases. Germline V gene sequence: CDR1 SNHLY, CDR2 FYNNEI. The CDR3 loop reads CASSEGPRPVYNEQFF. The CDR3 nucleotides are TGTGCCAGCAGTGAAGGTCCCAGGCCTGTATACAATGAGCAGTTCTTC.

The CDR3 here is CASSSTSTLANYGYTF. CDR3 DNA: TGTGCCAGCAGCTCGACTAGTACTCTGGCTAACTATGGCTACACCTTC. J is TRBJ1-2 and V is TRBV7-9; no reliable D call. This CDR3 is built from 16 residues. Germline V gene lookup returns CDR1 SEHNR and CDR2 FQNEAQ (reference sequence). The V gene lost 4 bases and the J gene lost 0 bases, with 15 bases spanning the gap.

The V gene is TRBV25-1, the J gene TRBJ2-7, with D unresolved. Between the trimmed V and J ends, which lost 4 bases and 0 bases, there was a span of 10 bases. CDR1 and CDR2 from the germline V gene are MGHDK and SYGVNS. This CDR3 has 14 amino acids. The CDR3 region has the DNA TGTGCCAGCAGTGTCCAGCATAGCTCCTACGAGCAGTACTTC. Residues: CASSVQHSSYEQYF.

The chain has TRBV5-6 and TRBJ2-2; the D is unclear. Germline assignment: CDR1 SGHDT and CDR2 YYEEEE. This CDR3 is 15 amino acids long. The V end lost 0 bases, the J end lost 3 bases, and 9 bases lay between the germline ends. This CDR3 is CASSLVADHTGELFF. CDR3 DNA sequence: TGTGCCAGCAGCTTGGTTGCGGACCACACCGGGGAGCTGTTTTTT.

The chain's CDR3 is CASSLRTGQTSNQPQHF. The CDR3 bases are TGTGCCAGCAGCTTAAGGACAGGGCAGACGAGCAATCAGCCCCAGCATTTT. This chain joins TRBV7-8 and TRBJ1-5; 8 bases align to TRBD1. The germline V gene encodes CDR1 SGHVS and CDR2 FQNEAQ. V lost 2 bases and J lost 1; bases outside the gene matches: 7. This CDR3 has 17 residues.

This sequence joins TRBV6-6 and TRBJ2-7, with D perhaps matching TRBD2 (5 bases). There are 14 residues in the CDR3. Deletions cut 6 bases from V and 0 bases from J, with 12 bases between. The germline V gene encodes CDR1 MNHNY and CDR2 SVGAGI (reference sequence). The CDR3 sequence is CASRRAGNSYEQYF. CDR3 coding DNA: TGTGCCAGCAGGAGGGCGGGTAACTCCTACGAGCAGTACTTC.

This clone was counted a single time. Other DNA sequences of this sample code for an identical CDR3. The rearrangement links TRBV7-9 to TRBJ1-1; D remains ambiguous. V shed 2 bases and J shed 8 bases, with 3 bases lying between them. The CDR3 covers 10 residues. In germline, CDR1 is SEHNR, CDR2 FQNEAQ (reference sequence). Here the CDR3 reads CASSLFEAFF. The CDR3 DNA reads as TGTGCCAGCAGCTTATTCGAAGCTTTCTTT.

The chain uses TRBV30 and TRBJ1-1, with a possible D match to TRBD1 (6 bases). Germline values: CDR1 GTSNPN, CDR2 SVGIG (reference sequence). The CDR3 loop spans 13 amino acids. Trimming pared 1 base from V and 7 bases from J, leaving 13 bases between. The CDR3 nucleotides are TGTGCCTGGAGTGCCCAGGGGAACTATGAAGCTTTCTTT. It codes for CAWSAQGNYEAFF. The full variable domain, its missing parts supplied by reference TRBV30 and TRBJ1-1, is SQTIHQWPATLVQPVGSPLSLECTVEGTSNPNLYWYRQAAGRGLQLLFYSVGIGQISSEVPQNLSASRPQDRQFILSSKKLLLSDSGFYLCAWSAQGNYEAFFGQGTRLTVV.

The chain couples TRBV6-5 to TRBJ1-5; D might be TRBD1 (5 bases). CDR1 MNHEY and CDR2 SVGAGI come from the germline V gene. V was shortened by 6 bases and J by 6 bases, with 12 bases between the two germline ends. The length of the CDR3 is 13 residues. CDR3: CASRLGVFQPQHF. In nucleotides, the CDR3 is TGTGCCAGCAGGTTGGGGGTATTTCAGCCCCAGCATTTT.

CDR3 bases: TGCGCCAGCAGCTTGGCGTTAGGGGGACATGAGCAGTTCTTC. Protein: CASSLALGGHEQFF. This rearrangement joins TRBV5-1 to TRBJ2-1; D possibly corresponds to TRBD1 (6 bases). CDR3 length equals 14 residues. Germline loops: CDR1 SGHRS, CDR2 YFSETQ. With 0 bases removed from V and 8 bases from J, the gap between germline ends came to 12 bases.

This chain uses TRBV27 with TRBJ2-7, with D uncertain. CDR3 length equals 13 residues. The V end was cut by 0 bases, the J end by 5 bases, with 8 bases between. Looked up from germline, CDR1 is MNHEY and CDR2 is SMNVEV (reference sequence). CDR3 in amino acids: CASSLSDVNEQYF. In nucleotides, the CDR3 is TGTGCCAGCAGTTTATCGGACGTCAACGAGCAGTACTTC.

The V and J genes are TRBV28 and TRBJ1-5; D unclear. V was cut by 4 bases and J by 6 bases, with 13 bases left in between. Germline assignment: CDR1 MDHEN and CDR2 SYDVKM. CDR3 size: 14 residues. CDR3 nucleotides: TGTGCCAGCAGTTCTAACTCGGAGGGTCAGCCCCAGCATTTT. Its protein is CASSSNSEGQPQHF.

This sequence joins TRBV6-1 and TRBJ2-3; tentatively, D is TRBD1 or TRBD2 (6 bases each). Trimming shortened V by 6 bases and J by 3 bases, and 16 bases separated the two germline ends. The CDR3 has 15 residues. Germline assignment: CDR1 MNHNS and CDR2 SASEGT. The CDR3 DNA is TGTGCCAGCAGAGAACAGGGACTGGGTACAGATACGCAGTATTTT. Translating it yields CASREQGLGTDTQYF.

This clone has just a few counts. The rearrangement links TRBV6-6 to TRBJ1-1, with D tentatively TRBD1 (5 bases). The CDR3 totals 15 residues. The V gene's germline CDR1 is MNHNY and CDR2 SVGAGI (reference sequence). Trimming took 2 bases from V and 4 from J, leaving 14 bases between them. DNA for the CDR3: TGTGCCAGCAGTTACGGGGCGCAGCTAATCACTGAAGCTTTCTTT. Its protein is CASSYGAQLITEAFF.

The J gene is TRBJ2-7, the V gene TRBV28, with D perhaps assigned TRBD1 or TRBD2 (5 bases each). The CDR3 covers 14 residues. CDR1 and CDR2 from the germline V gene are MDHEN and SYDVKM. Trimming shortened V by 3 bases and J by 3 bases, and 12 bases separated the two germline ends. The CDR3 spells CASSFNRDGYEQYF. The CDR3 DNA reads as TGTGCCAGCAGTTTCAACCGGGACGGCTACGAGCAGTACTTC.

The rearrangement joins TRBV7-2 to TRBJ2-1; 11 bases line up with TRBD2. V shed 1 base and J 9 bases; nucleotides not matched to a gene: 17. CDR3 size: 19 residues. Germline V lookup: CDR1 SGHTA, CDR2 FQGNSA. CDR3 loop: CASSLVPPDLDLAGGEQFF. The CDR3 region has the DNA TGTGCCAGCAGCTTAGTTCCCCCGGACCTGGACCTAGCGGGAGGTGAGCAGTTCTTC.

V is TRBV7-6 and J is TRBJ2-1; D may be TRBD2 (5 bases). The CDR3 consists of 14 residues. V was shortened by 3 bases and J by 6 bases, with 12 bases between the two germline ends. Germline CDR1 SGHVS, CDR2 FNYEAQ. The CDR3 nucleotides read TGTGCCAGCAGCTTTGGAGGTGCGGCCAATGAGCAGTTCTTC. Protein: CASSFGGAANEQFF.

Note on this clone: Relative to the germline gene, one junction end is altered; a read error may explain this. The V and J genes are TRBV7-7 and TRBJ2-7, with D tentatively TRBD1 or TRBD2 (5 bases each). The CDR3 covers 14 residues. Germline loops: CDR1 SSHAT, CDR2 FNYEAQ (reference sequence). The DNA of the CDR3 is TGTGCTAGCAGCCCGCGAGGGGTAAACTACGAGCAGTACTTC. It codes for CASSPRGVNYEQYF.

The chain combines TRBV29-1 with TRBJ2-1; D is unresolved. The ends were cut back, 4 bases at V and 2 bases at J, with 9 bases in the middle. Germline V gives CDR1 SQVTM, CDR2 ANQGSEA. The CDR3 has 13 amino acids. The CDR3 nucleotides read TGCAGCGTTGTTTCAGAAACCTACAATGAGCAGTTCTTC. It yields the protein CSVVSETYNEQFF.

This chain joins TRBV19 and TRBJ2-4; D uncertain. The CDR3 length is 13 residues. Germline lookup yields CDR1 LNHDA and CDR2 SQIVND (reference sequence). V lost 7 bases and J 0 bases, leaving 7 bases between the germline ends. The CDR3 coding sequence is TGTGCCAGTATGGACCTAGCCAAAAACATTCAGTACTTC. As protein: CASMDLAKNIQYF.

The gene calls are TRBV7-9 and TRBJ1-1, with 9 bases lining up with TRBD1. Germline V gene data show CDR1 as SEHNR and CDR2 as FQNEAQ (reference sequence). The CDR3 covers 15 residues. V lost 5 bases, J lost 3 bases, and 7 bases stayed unmatched. CDR3 amino acids: CASSPRDRVYTEAFF. The CDR3 DNA follows: TGTGCCAGCAGCCCCCGGGACAGGGTATACACTGAAGCTTTCTTT.

This clone was found once. The rearrangement joins TRBV5-1 to TRBJ1-1; weak D call: TRBD1 (5 bases). Germline loops: CDR1 SGHRS, CDR2 YFSETQ. Deletions cut 0 bases from V and 2 bases from J, with 17 bases between. This CDR3 has 17 residues. CDR3 sequence (DNA): TGCGCCAGCAGCTTGGGAATACAGAGGGGCACTAACACTGAAGCTTTCTTT. It encodes CASSLGIQRGTNTEAFF.

The gene calls are TRBV5-6 and TRBJ2-7, with D perhaps matching TRBD2 (6 bases). The CDR3 is made up of 13 amino acids. Germline V gene data show CDR1 as SGHDT and CDR2 as YYEEEE. V lost 1 base and J 5 bases, leaving 10 bases between the germline ends. The CDR3 DNA reads as TGTGCCAGCAGCTTGTGGGGAGGCCACGAGCAGTACTTC. Encoded protein: CASSLWGGHEQYF.

The gene calls are TRBV27 and TRBJ2-5, with 7 bases matching TRBD2. The V gene's germline CDR1 is MNHEY and CDR2 SMNVEV (reference sequence). The junction had 10 bases not matched to a gene; V was cut back by 5 bases and J by 7 bases. The CDR3 length is 14 residues. The CDR3 DNA reads as TGTGCCAGCAGTCCAGGGACGGCGGGGGTGACCCAGTACTTC. Amino acid sequence: CASSPGTAGVTQYF.

This chain connects TRBV2 to TRBJ1-1; no definite D call. The CDR3 spans 15 residues. Trimming removed 6 bases from V and 1 base from J, with 15 bases in between. Germline CDR1 reads SNHLY; CDR2 reads FYNNEI. The CDR3 nucleotides are TGTGCCAGCAGCATGACAATGTCACGGAACACTGAAGCTTTCTTT. Protein product: CASSMTMSRNTEAFF.

V and J are TRBV7-8 and TRBJ1-1; TRBD1 agrees at 8 bases. With 5 bases clipped from V and 4 bases from J, the junction kept 6 bases outside the gene matches. The CDR3 is 14 residues long. Germline assignment: CDR1 SGHVS and CDR2 FQNEAQ. CDR3 sequence reads: CASSPDRVGTEAFF. As DNA, the CDR3 is TGTGCCAGCAGCCCGGACAGGGTTGGCACTGAAGCTTTCTTT.

The chain joins TRBV27 to TRBJ2-1; 10 bases map to TRBD2. CDR3 length equals 17 residues. The V gene's germline CDR1 is MNHEY and CDR2 SMNVEV (reference sequence). V was pared by 0 bases and J by 7 bases, with 9 bases of the junction left unmatched. The CDR3 sequence is CASSLSPKTSGDNEQFF. The CDR3 coding sequence is TGTGCCAGCAGTTTATCTCCAAAAACTAGCGGGGATAATGAGCAGTTCTTC.

CDR3 DNA: TGCGCCAGCAGCTGGTCCGGACTCCCCGGTGAGCAGTTCTTC. This encodes CASSWSGLPGEQFF. This sequence joins TRBV5-1 and TRBJ2-1; possible D gene TRBD2, 5 bases. V lost 3 bases, J lost 9 bases, and 16 bases lay in between. Germline V CDR1 and CDR2: SGHRS, YFSETQ. CDR3 length: 14 amino acids. Drawing the rest from reference TRBV5-1 and TRBJ2-1, the complete variable domain is KAGVTQTPRYLIKTRGQQVTLSCSPISGHRSVSWYQQTPGQGLQFLFEYFSETQRNKGNFPGRFSGRQFSNSRSEMNVSTLELGDSALYLCASSWSGLPGEQFFGPGTRLTVL.

This chain joins TRBV13 and TRBJ1-4, with D maybe TRBD1 (5 bases). Trimming pared 3 bases from V and 13 bases from J, leaving 21 bases between. The CDR3 loop spans 15 amino acids. Germline loops: CDR1 PRHDT, CDR2 FYEKMQ (reference sequence). The CDR3 region is CASSLGDGYESGLFF. The CDR3 DNA is TGTGCCAGCAGCTTGGGGGACGGCTATGAAAGCGGACTGTTTTTT.

This chain connects TRBV15 to TRBJ2-1, with 9 bases matching TRBD2. The V segment lost 6 bases and the J segment 15 bases; nucleotides outside the gene matches: 18. This CDR3 has 15 amino acids. Germline V gene data show CDR1 as LNHNV and CDR2 as YYDKDF (reference sequence). CDR3 loop: CATRSTSGPRLWPFF. The CDR3 nucleotides read TGTGCCACCAGGTCTACTAGCGGGCCTCGACTCTGGCCGTTCTTC.

The gene calls are TRBV11-3 and TRBJ1-5, with 7 bases fitting TRBD1. The CDR3 extends over 14 amino acids. J was trimmed by 9 bases and V by 3 bases; bases with no gene match: 8. Germline loops: CDR1 SGHNT, CDR2 YENEEA. The CDR3 reads CASSFVTGVLPQHF. As DNA, the CDR3 is TGTGCCAGCAGCTTCGTTACAGGGGTCTTGCCCCAGCATTTT.